The 3 T cell receptor beta chains given below trace back to one sample, sequenced in a study of PD-1 blockade in classical Hodgkin lymphoma. All patients experienced relapse after autologous stem cell transplantation, and brentuximab vedotin exposure was variable. This table comes from immunoSEQ multiplex PCR, and its TCRdb copy is limited to in-frame clones, with some not included. The data contain under 65,000 clones, more than 80% of them singletons. This sample comprised peripheral blood mononuclear cells (PBMCs), obtained at baseline. Receptor source: a human donor with classical Hodgkin lymphoma.

V is TRBV7-9 and J is TRBJ1-2, with no clear D. V dropped 5 bases and J dropped 6 bases, with 13 bases sitting between them. The germline CDR1 and CDR2 sequences are SEHNR and FQNEAQ (reference sequence). This CDR3 region has 13 residues. The CDR3 region has the DNA TGTGCCAGCAGCCTCCTAACACGGGATGGCTACACCTTC. Residues: CASSLLTRDGYTF.

The chain couples TRBV6-1 to TRBJ2-7, with D hard to call. This CDR3 region has 12 residues. CDR1 and CDR2 from the germline V gene are MNHNS and SASEGT. V lost 8 bases and J lost 2, with 10 bases in between. The CDR3: CASGRLAYEQYF. CDR3 sequence (DNA): TGTGCCAGCGGTAGACTTGCCTACGAGCAGTACTTC.

The chain is built from TRBV4-1 and TRBJ2-2, with D perhaps matching TRBD1 or TRBD2 (6 bases each). Trimming removed 0 bases at V and 5 bases at J, with 13 bases between. In germline, CDR1 is MGHRA, CDR2 YSYEKL. The CDR3 is 16 amino acids. CDR3 region: CASSQDRGTPTGELFF. The CDR3 region has the DNA TGCGCCAGCAGCCAAGATCGGGGGACACCGACCGGGGAGCTGTTTTTT.